The text below deals with one T cell receptor (beta chain). Its target is not known. Time point defined: pre-sensitization, week 0. Documented treatment: therapeutic diphenylcyclopropenone sensitization with weekly scalp DPC. Patients had alopecia, were aged 18 to 70, and were not pregnant. This entry belongs to a study of human T cells and chemical hapten exposure. Findings and limits, study-wide: There was no change with DPC sensitization in TCRs above 1 in 1000 frequency.

Trimming pared 5 bases from V and 6 bases from J, leaving 17 bases between. The CDR3 has 15 residues. Germline CDR1 reads SGHAT; CDR2 reads FQNNGV. Unique molecular identifiers were linked by the library to individual cDNA molecules. TCRdb recomputed calls from the RACE reads with MiXCR, one row per CDR3 protein. The repertoire holds around 250,000 distinct CDR3 sequences, with about 9% as singletons. Sequenced here: whole blood, sampled in connection with sensitization to the hapten diphenylcyclopropenone (DPC). This chain uses TRBV11-2 with TRBJ2-1; D ambiguous. This receptor was obtained from a woman in her thirties or forties with alopecia areata. Some clones in this sample may be carry-over from other donors' samples. The CDR3 here is CASSPPPQLRNEQFF. CDR3 nucleotides: TGTGCCAGCAGCCCACCACCCCAGTTACGCAATGAGCAGTTCTTC.